Listed below are T cell receptor beta chains from one sample, sequenced in a study of blood T cells in healthy people across ages. TCRdb recomputed calls from the 5' RACE reads with MiXCR, one row per CDR3 protein. The repertoire holds about 720,000 distinct CDR3 sequences, roughly 20% seen once, with roughly 22% in the top ten. Material: blood. All receptors come from a man in his 70s in good health. Both conserved end residues are part of each CDR3. The D gene is left open where the match is weak. Where a row states a size, it is once, few, many or the class of an expanded clone; other rows omit it.

v_gene	j_gene	abundance	d_gene	CDR3aa	CDR3nt
TRBV24-1	TRBJ1-3	many	.	CATSDNGISGNTIYF	TGTGCCACCAGTGATAATGGGATCTCTGGAAACACCATATATTTT
TRBV20-1	TRBJ2-7	.	.	CSAPLFIPNEQYF	TGCAGTGCCCCACTGTTTATCCCCAACGAGCAGTACTTC
TRBV12-3/TRBV12-4	TRBJ1-5	few	.	CASSPGTFSNQPQHF	TGTGCCAGCAGTCCCGGGACCTTTAGCAATCAGCCCCAGCATTTT
TRBV2	TRBJ2-1	.	.	CASSPKSSYNEQFF	TGTGCCAGCAGTCCAAAGAGCTCCTACAATGAGCAGTTCTTC
TRBV7-8	TRBJ2-5	few	.	CASSLGLRGTQYF	TGTGCCAGCAGCTTAGGACTCCGAGGGACCCAGTACTTC
TRBV27	TRBJ1-5	few	.	CASSFSFGQLNQPQHF	TGTGCCAGCAGTTTTTCGTTCGGACAGCTCAATCAGCCCCAGCATTTT
TRBV11-2	TRBJ2-1	once	.	CASSLDRDWSVNVQFF	TGTGCCAGCAGCTTAGACCGGGACTGGTCCGTCAATGTGCAGTTCTTC
TRBV28	TRBJ2-7	.	TRBD2	CASNIKGLAGNSYEQYF	TGTGCCAGCAATATAAAAGGACTAGCGGGAAATTCCTACGAGCAGTACTTC
TRBV3-1	TRBJ1-6	.	.	CASSQGGRVRSPLHF	TGTGCCAGCAGCCAAGGAGGAAGGGTACGCTCACCCCTCCACTTT
TRBV12-3/TRBV12-4	TRBJ2-2	.	.	CASRPPGIGELFF	TGTGCCAGCAGACCCCCAGGGATCGGGGAGCTGTTTTTT
TRBV12-3/TRBV12-4	TRBJ1-6	few	.	CASKGWGYNSPLHF	TGTGCCAGCAAAGGGTGGGGGTATAATTCACCCCTCCACTTT
TRBV20-1	TRBJ1-2	.	TRBD1	CSARGEGQHYGYTF	TGCAGTGCTAGAGGGGAGGGACAGCACTATGGCTACACCTTC
TRBV9	TRBJ2-2	few	.	CASSPSGVGKNTGELFF	TGTGCCAGCAGCCCATCCGGTGTCGGGAAGAACACCGGGGAGCTGTTTTTT
TRBV12-3/TRBV12-4	TRBJ2-1	few	.	CASRDGRENEQFF	TGTGCCAGCAGAGACGGACGCGAAAATGAGCAGTTCTTC
TRBV5-1	TRBJ1-4	.	.	CASSLEGWGQGVEKLFF	TGCGCCAGCAGCTTGGAAGGTTGGGGCCAGGGAGTTGAAAAACTGTTTTTT
TRBV5-1	TRBJ1-2	.	TRBD1	CASSPLTGSNYGYTF	TGCGCCAGCAGTCCCTTGACAGGGTCCAACTATGGCTACACCTTC
TRBV7-2	TRBJ1-1	.	TRBD1	CASSLGQGAGNTEAFF	TGTGCCAGCAGCTTGGGACAGGGAGCCGGGAACACTGAAGCTTTCTTT
TRBV5-4	TRBJ2-1	few	.	CASSLLQSDEQFF	TGTGCCAGCAGCTTGTTGCAGTCTGATGAGCAGTTCTTC
TRBV5-1	TRBJ2-3	.	.	CASSPSLGLTDTQYF	TGCGCCAGCAGCCCCTCACTAGGGCTCACAGATACGCAGTATTTT
TRBV7-8	TRBJ1-5	.	TRBD1	CASSSRDRANQPQHF	TGTGCCAGCAGCTCTCGCGACAGGGCGAATCAGCCCCAGCATTTT
TRBV7-2	TRBJ1-6	.	.	CASRAWSPLHF	TGTGCCAGCAGAGCGTGGTCACCCCTCCACTTT
TRBV12-3/TRBV12-4	TRBJ2-1	.	.	CASSSSSPLYNEQFF	TGTGCCAGCAGTTCGTCCTCCCCCCTCTACAATGAGCAGTTCTTC
TRBV4-2	TRBJ2-7	.	.	CASSQSRAGRYEQYF	TGTGCCAGCAGCCAAAGTCGGGCGGGGCGTTACGAGCAGTACTTC
TRBV7-2	TRBJ2-1	.	TRBD2	CASMRTSGDYNEQFF	TGTGCCAGCATGAGGACTAGCGGAGATTACAATGAGCAGTTCTTC
TRBV4-3	TRBJ1-2	.	.	CASSPTTGTSANYGYTF	TGCGCCAGCAGCCCGACCACCGGGACATCAGCTAACTATGGCTACACCTTC
TRBV18	TRBJ1-4	.	.	CASSPDEKLFF	TGTGCCAGCTCACCGGATGAAAAACTGTTTTTT
TRBV29-1	TRBJ1-2	.	.	CSVLQGNYGYTF	TGCAGCGTTCTACAGGGTAACTATGGCTACACCTTC
TRBV11-2	TRBJ2-7	few	TRBD1	CASSRFVPGTGVYEQYF	TGTGCCAGCAGCCGCTTCGTGCCGGGGACAGGGGTGTACGAGCAGTACTTC
TRBV6-1	TRBJ2-1	.	TRBD2	CASSATGTSGNEQFF	TGTGCCAGCAGTGCCACCGGGACTAGCGGCAATGAGCAGTTCTTC